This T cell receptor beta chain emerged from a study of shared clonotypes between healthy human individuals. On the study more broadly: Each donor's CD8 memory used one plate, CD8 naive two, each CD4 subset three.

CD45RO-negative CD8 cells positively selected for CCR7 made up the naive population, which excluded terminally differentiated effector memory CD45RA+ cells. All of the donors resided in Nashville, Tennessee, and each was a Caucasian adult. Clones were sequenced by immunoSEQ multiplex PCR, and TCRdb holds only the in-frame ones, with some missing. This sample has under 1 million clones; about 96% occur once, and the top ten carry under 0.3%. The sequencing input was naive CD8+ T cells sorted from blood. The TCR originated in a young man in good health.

The CDR3 here is CAASSIPSYEQYF. CDR3 sequence (DNA): TGTGCCGCCTCTTCCATCCCGTCCTACGAGCAGTACTTC. The chain combines TRBV27 with TRBJ2-7; no clear D. Germline V gene sequence: CDR1 MNHEY, CDR2 SMNVEV (reference sequence). V was pared by 11 bases and J by 1 base, with 15 bases between. CDR3 size: 13 residues.